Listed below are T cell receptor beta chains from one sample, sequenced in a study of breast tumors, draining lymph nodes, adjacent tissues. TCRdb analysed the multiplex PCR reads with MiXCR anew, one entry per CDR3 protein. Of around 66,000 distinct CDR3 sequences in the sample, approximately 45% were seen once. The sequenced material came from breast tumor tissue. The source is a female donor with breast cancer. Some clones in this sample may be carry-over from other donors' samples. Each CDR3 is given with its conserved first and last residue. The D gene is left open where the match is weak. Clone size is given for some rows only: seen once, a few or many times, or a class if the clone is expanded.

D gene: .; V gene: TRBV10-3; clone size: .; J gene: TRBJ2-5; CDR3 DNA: TGTGCCATCAGTGAGGCAGGGGACACGAAGGCCCAGTACTTC; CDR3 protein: CAISEAGDTKAQYF
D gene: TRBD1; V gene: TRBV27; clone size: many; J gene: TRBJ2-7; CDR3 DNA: TGTGCCAGCAGTTTATCGGGACAGGGGTTCCCCTACGAGCAGTACTTC; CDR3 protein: CASSLSGQGFPYEQYF
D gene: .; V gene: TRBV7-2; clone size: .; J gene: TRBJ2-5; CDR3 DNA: TGTGCCAGCAGCTTAGTGCGAGGGGGATTCTCGAACACCGGGGAGACCCAGTACTTC; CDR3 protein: CASSLVRGGFSNTGETQYF
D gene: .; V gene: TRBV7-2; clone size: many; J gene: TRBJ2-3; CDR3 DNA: TGTGCCAGCAGCCCACGGGCGACAGGTTACACAGATACGCAGTATTTT; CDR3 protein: CASSPRATGYTDTQYF
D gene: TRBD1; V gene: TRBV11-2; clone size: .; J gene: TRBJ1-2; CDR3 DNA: TGTGCCAGCAGCTTACTCGCCAGGGGGCTTGGAAACACCTTC; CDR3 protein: CASSLLARGLGNTF
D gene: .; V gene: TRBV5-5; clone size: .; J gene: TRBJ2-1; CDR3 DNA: TGTGCCAGCACCAAGCAGTGGGCTAGCGCTTACAATGAGCAGCTCTTC; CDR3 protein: CASTKQWASAYNEQLF
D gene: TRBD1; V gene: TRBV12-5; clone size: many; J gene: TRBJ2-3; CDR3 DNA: TGTGCTAGTGGTTCGACCGGGACAGGGCTCGAAAATACGCAGTATTTT; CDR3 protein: CASGSTGTGLENTQYF
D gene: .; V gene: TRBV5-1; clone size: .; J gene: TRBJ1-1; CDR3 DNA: TGCGCCAGCAGCTTGGATTGGGGACGAGGCACTGAAGCTTTCTTT; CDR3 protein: CASSLDWGRGTEAFF
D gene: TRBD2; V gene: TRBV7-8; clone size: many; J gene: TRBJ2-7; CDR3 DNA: TGTGCCAGCAGCCCTAGCGGGAACCTCTACGAGCAGTACTTC; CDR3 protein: CASSPSGNLYEQYF
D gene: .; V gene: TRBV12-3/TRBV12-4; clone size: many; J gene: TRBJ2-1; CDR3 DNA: TGTGCCAGCAGTTTTCGGTCCATCTCCTACAATGAGCAGTTCTTC; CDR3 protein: CASSFRSISYNEQFF
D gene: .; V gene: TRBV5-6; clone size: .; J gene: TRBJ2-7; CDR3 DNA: TGTGCCAGCAGCACGCCTTCCGCGACCTACGAGCAGTACTTC; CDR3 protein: CASSTPSATYEQYF
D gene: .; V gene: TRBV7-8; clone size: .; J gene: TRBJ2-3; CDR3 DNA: TGTGCCAGCAGCTTAGAAGACAGCCCCACAGATACGCAGTATTTT; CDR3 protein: CASSLEDSPTDTQYF
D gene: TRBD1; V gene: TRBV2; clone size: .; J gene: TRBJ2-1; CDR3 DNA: TGTGCCACCGCACAGACAGGGTACAATGAGCAGTTCTTC; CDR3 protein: CATAQTGYNEQFF
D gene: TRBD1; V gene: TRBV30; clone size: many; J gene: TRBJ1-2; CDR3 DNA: TGTGCCTGGAGTGTACAGGGGGACTATGGCTACACCTTC; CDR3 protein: CAWSVQGDYGYTF
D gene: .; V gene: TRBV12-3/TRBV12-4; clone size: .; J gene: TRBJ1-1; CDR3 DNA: TGTGCCAGCAGCCAGCCCTGGAGGGGCTGGGAGTATGGCACTGAAGCTTTCTTT; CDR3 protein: CASSQPWRGWEYGTEAFF
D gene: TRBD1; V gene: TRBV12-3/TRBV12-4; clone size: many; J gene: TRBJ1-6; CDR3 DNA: TGTGCCAGCAGTATTGGGAGACAGGGGGATTCACCCCTCCACTTT; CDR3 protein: CASSIGRQGDSPLHF
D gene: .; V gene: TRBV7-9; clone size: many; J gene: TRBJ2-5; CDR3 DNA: TGTGCCAGCACCTCGACGGTACAAGAGACCCAGTACTTC; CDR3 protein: CASTSTVQETQYF
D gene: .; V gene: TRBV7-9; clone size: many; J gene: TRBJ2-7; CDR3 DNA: TGTGCCAGCAGCTTAGCTGTGAGCGTCGAGCAGTACTTC; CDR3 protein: CASSLAVSVEQYF
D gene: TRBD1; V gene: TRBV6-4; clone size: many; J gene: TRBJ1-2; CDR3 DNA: TGTGCCAGCAGTGACCGGACAGGGGGTTATGGCTACACCTTC; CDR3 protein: CASSDRTGGYGYTF
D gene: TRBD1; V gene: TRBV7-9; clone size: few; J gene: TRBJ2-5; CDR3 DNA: TGTGCCGGGACCGGGACAGGGGGAGGAGAGACCCAGTACTTC; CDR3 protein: CAGTGTGGGETQYF
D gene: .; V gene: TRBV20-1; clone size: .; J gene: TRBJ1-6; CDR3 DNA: TGCAGTGCTCGACGGGGGGGGCCAATCTCATCCCTCCACTTT; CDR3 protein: CSARRGGPISSLHF
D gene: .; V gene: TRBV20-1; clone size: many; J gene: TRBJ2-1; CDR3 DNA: TGCAGTGCTATACGGGACCTAGGCACCAATGAGCAGTTCTTC; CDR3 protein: CSAIRDLGTNEQFF
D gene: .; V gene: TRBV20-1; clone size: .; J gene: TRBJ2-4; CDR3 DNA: TGCAGTGCGGGAAGGGGGAGCGGGACCAAAAACATTCAGTACTTC; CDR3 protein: CSAGRGSGTKNIQYF
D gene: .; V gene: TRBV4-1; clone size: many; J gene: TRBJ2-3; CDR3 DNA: TGCGCCAGCAGCCATGTAAACACAGATACGCAGTATTTT; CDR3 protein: CASSHVNTDTQYF
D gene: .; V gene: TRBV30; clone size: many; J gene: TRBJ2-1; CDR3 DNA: TGTGCCTGGAGTGTCGGGGGAGATGAGCAGTTCTTC; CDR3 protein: CAWSVGGDEQFF
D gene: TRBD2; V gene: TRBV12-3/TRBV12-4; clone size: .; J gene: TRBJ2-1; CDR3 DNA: TGTGCCAGCAGCGTCGCTTTTGCTAGCGGAGACAATGAGCAGTTCTTC; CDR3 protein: CASSVAFASGDNEQFF
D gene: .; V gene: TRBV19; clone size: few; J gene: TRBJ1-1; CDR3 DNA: TGTGCCAGTAGTATAGCGTCGCAGGGAAGAACTGAAGCTTTCTTT; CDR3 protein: CASSIASQGRTEAFF